These T cell receptor beta chains were read from a single sample in a study of T cell repertoires in cytomegalovirus infection. Antigen specificity for these receptors is unknown. TCRdb redid the calling of the reads with MiXCR, one entry per CDR3 protein. The data show about 150,000 distinct CDR3 sequences, around 30% seen once. The sample in question was CD8+ T cells from cultured PBMCs, obtained from culture after CMV antigen stimulation. The origin of the receptors is a human donor in good health (CMV status not recorded). Some clones in this sample may be carry-over from other donors' samples. Both conserved end residues are part of each CDR3. The order of the fields is V gene, clone size, J gene, D gene, CDR3 protein, CDR3 DNA. A D gene is named only where the DNA matches it firmly. A row's size may be missing; if present it is once, few, many or a size class.

v_call: TRBV19; clone_size: -; j_call: TRBJ1-1; d_call: TRBD1; cdr3_aa: CASSVTGVYMNTEAFF; cdr3_nt: TGTGCCAGTAGTGTGACAGGGGTCTACATGAACACTGAAGCTTTCTTT
v_call: TRBV5-6; clone_size: few; j_call: TRBJ2-2; d_call: TRBD2; cdr3_aa: CASSLGAGVMNTGELFF; cdr3_nt: TGTGCCAGCAGCTTGGGAGCGGGGGTTATGAACACCGGGGAGCTGTTTTTT
v_call: TRBV7-2; clone_size: few; j_call: TRBJ2-7; d_call: -; cdr3_aa: CASSFLLDRTYEQYF; cdr3_nt: TGTGCCAGCAGCTTCCTTCTAGACCGGACCTACGAGCAGTACTTC
v_call: TRBV20-1; clone_size: many; j_call: TRBJ1-6; d_call: -; cdr3_aa: CSAKSGADNSPLHF; cdr3_nt: TGCAGTGCTAAATCTGGGGCTGATAATTCACCCCTCCACTTT
v_call: TRBV2; clone_size: few; j_call: TRBJ2-7; d_call: TRBD2; cdr3_aa: CASIPLGGGSSYEQYF; cdr3_nt: TGTGCCAGCATCCCCCTCGGGGGGGGTTCGTCCTACGAGCAGTACTTC
v_call: TRBV30; clone_size: few; j_call: TRBJ2-1; d_call: TRBD1; cdr3_aa: CAWGQGTVNEQFF; cdr3_nt: TGTGCCTGGGGACAGGGGACGGTCAATGAGCAGTTCTTC
v_call: TRBV19; clone_size: -; j_call: TRBJ2-5; d_call: TRBD2; cdr3_aa: CASSRGAGYQETQYF; cdr3_nt: TGTGCCAGTAGCCGGGGAGCGGGGTACCAAGAGACCCAGTACTTC
v_call: TRBV12-3/TRBV12-4; clone_size: few; j_call: TRBJ2-7; d_call: -; cdr3_aa: CASSLWGTSYEQYF; cdr3_nt: TGTGCCAGCAGTTTATGGGGCACTTCCTACGAGCAGTACTTC
v_call: TRBV29-1; clone_size: -; j_call: TRBJ1-2; d_call: TRBD1; cdr3_aa: CSVRTGVLSTGYTF; cdr3_nt: TGCAGCGTGCGAACAGGGGTCCTATCGACAGGCTACACCTTC
v_call: TRBV29-1; clone_size: few; j_call: TRBJ2-1; d_call: -; cdr3_aa: CSVEAQGTSTSYNEQFF; cdr3_nt: TGCAGCGTTGAAGCCCAGGGTACTTCGACTTCCTACAATGAGCAGTTCTTC
v_call: TRBV7-6; clone_size: -; j_call: TRBJ1-6; d_call: -; cdr3_aa: CASSLFLITDRTNSPLHF; cdr3_nt: TGTGCCAGCAGCTTATTCCTTATAACCGACAGGACTAATTCACCCCTCCACTTT
v_call: TRBV7-9; clone_size: -; j_call: TRBJ2-1; d_call: -; cdr3_aa: CASSDGQSQFF; cdr3_nt: TGTGCCAGCAGCGACGGACAGTCGCAGTTCTTC
v_call: TRBV7-9; clone_size: -; j_call: TRBJ2-7; d_call: -; cdr3_aa: CASSVFGGPYEQYF; cdr3_nt: TGTGCCAGCAGCGTCTTTGGGGGACCCTACGAGCAGTACTTC
v_call: TRBV28; clone_size: few; j_call: TRBJ2-5; d_call: -; cdr3_aa: CASSFTPPADSRETQYF; cdr3_nt: TGTGCCAGCAGTTTCACCCCCCCGGCAGACTCTAGAGAGACCCAGTACTTC
v_call: TRBV11-2; clone_size: -; j_call: TRBJ1-1; d_call: -; cdr3_aa: CASSFTGGEGTEAFF; cdr3_nt: TGTGCCAGCAGCTTTACCGGGGGCGAAGGCACTGAAGCTTTCTTT
v_call: TRBV2; clone_size: -; j_call: TRBJ2-3; d_call: -; cdr3_aa: CASSVWDGVGTDTQYF; cdr3_nt: TGTGCCAGCAGTGTCTGGGACGGGGTAGGCACAGATACGCAGTATTTT
v_call: TRBV27; clone_size: few; j_call: TRBJ1-4; d_call: -; cdr3_aa: CASSLNRAGEKLFF; cdr3_nt: TGTGCCAGCAGTTTAAACAGGGCCGGTGAAAAACTGTTTTTT
v_call: TRBV5-6; clone_size: -; j_call: TRBJ1-4; d_call: TRBD1; cdr3_aa: CASSSTGVEKLFF; cdr3_nt: TGTGCCAGCAGCTCTACAGGGGTTGAAAAACTGTTTTTT
v_call: TRBV12-5; clone_size: few; j_call: TRBJ2-1; d_call: TRBD1; cdr3_aa: CASGQGANEQFF; cdr3_nt: TGTGCTAGTGGGCAGGGGGCGAATGAGCAGTTCTTC
v_call: TRBV10-3; clone_size: -; j_call: TRBJ2-7; d_call: TRBD2; cdr3_aa: CATGGTSGSYEQYF; cdr3_nt: TGTGCCACCGGGGGGACTAGCGGATCCTACGAGCAGTACTTC
v_call: TRBV6-6; clone_size: few; j_call: TRBJ1-1; d_call: -; cdr3_aa: CASSGPGETEAFF; cdr3_nt: TGTGCCAGCAGTGGTCCGGGAGAGACTGAAGCTTTCTTT
v_call: TRBV6-1; clone_size: few; j_call: TRBJ1-4; d_call: TRBD1; cdr3_aa: CASRWTGETNEKLFF; cdr3_nt: TGTGCCAGCAGATGGACAGGGGAAACTAATGAAAAACTGTTTTTT
v_call: TRBV2; clone_size: many; j_call: TRBJ1-6; d_call: TRBD1; cdr3_aa: CATQGATYNSPLHF; cdr3_nt: TGTGCCACCCAGGGGGCCACCTATAATTCACCCCTCCACTTT
v_call: TRBV20-1; clone_size: once; j_call: TRBJ2-2; d_call: -; cdr3_aa: CSARDQGSNTGELFF; cdr3_nt: TGCAGTGCTAGAGACCAGGGTTCGAACACCGGGGAGCTGTTTTTT
v_call: TRBV5-1; clone_size: few; j_call: TRBJ2-7; d_call: TRBD1; cdr3_aa: CASSWGPGQYEQYF; cdr3_nt: TGCGCCAGCAGCTGGGGCCCGGGACAGTACGAGCAGTACTTC
v_call: TRBV10-3; clone_size: -; j_call: TRBJ1-1; d_call: -; cdr3_aa: CATWGSLGARDTEAFF; cdr3_nt: TGTGCCACCTGGGGCAGCTTGGGCGCCCGGGACACTGAAGCTTTCTTT
v_call: TRBV7-8; clone_size: -; j_call: TRBJ2-3; d_call: TRBD1; cdr3_aa: CASSSRGPIITDTQYF; cdr3_nt: TGTGCCAGCAGCTCAAGGGGGCCAATCATCACAGATACGCAGTATTTT
v_call: TRBV28; clone_size: -; j_call: TRBJ2-1; d_call: -; cdr3_aa: CASSLTNSPSSYNEQFF; cdr3_nt: TGTGCCAGCAGTTTAACTAACAGCCCGAGCTCCTACAATGAGCAGTTCTTC
v_call: TRBV5-4; clone_size: -; j_call: TRBJ1-3; d_call: -; cdr3_aa: CASWFRGSGNTIYF; cdr3_nt: TGTGCCAGCTGGTTTAGGGGGTCTGGAAACACCATATATTTT
v_call: TRBV7-6; clone_size: -; j_call: TRBJ2-7; d_call: TRBD1; cdr3_aa: CASSLEGAIYEQYF; cdr3_nt: TGTGCCAGCAGCCTTGAGGGGGCGATATACGAGCAGTACTTC
v_call: TRBV29-1; clone_size: -; j_call: TRBJ2-7; d_call: -; cdr3_aa: CSVRDTYEQYF; cdr3_nt: TGCAGCGTGAGGGACACCTACGAGCAGTACTTC
v_call: TRBV7-9; clone_size: -; j_call: TRBJ2-7; d_call: -; cdr3_aa: CASSPPPRYEQYF; cdr3_nt: TGTGCCAGCAGCCCGCCCCCGCGGTACGAGCAGTACTTC
v_call: TRBV7-9; clone_size: -; j_call: TRBJ1-4; d_call: TRBD1; cdr3_aa: CASSSSGQGEDEKLFF; cdr3_nt: TGTGCCAGCAGCTCGTCGGGACAGGGTGAGGATGAAAAACTGTTTTTT
v_call: TRBV29-1; clone_size: few; j_call: TRBJ2-6; d_call: -; cdr3_aa: CSVEEDPGANVLTF; cdr3_nt: TGCAGCGTTGAAGAAGACCCTGGGGCCAACGTCCTGACTTTC
v_call: TRBV9; clone_size: -; j_call: TRBJ2-7; d_call: -; cdr3_aa: CASSAGIHYEQYF; cdr3_nt: TGTGCCAGCAGCGCCGGGATCCACTACGAGCAGTACTTC
v_call: TRBV7-2; clone_size: -; j_call: TRBJ1-6; d_call: TRBD1; cdr3_aa: CASSLAGTGVPFTDSPLHF; cdr3_nt: TGTGCCAGCAGCTTAGCCGGGACAGGGGTCCCCTTTACGGATTCACCCCTCCACTTT
v_call: TRBV12-3/TRBV12-4; clone_size: -; j_call: TRBJ1-3; d_call: -; cdr3_aa: CASSLHGSSSGNTIYF; cdr3_nt: TGTGCCAGCAGTCTCCATGGATCCTCCTCTGGAAACACCATATATTTT
v_call: TRBV12-3/TRBV12-4; clone_size: many; j_call: TRBJ1-1; d_call: -; cdr3_aa: CASSYLAGTKNTEAFF; cdr3_nt: TGTGCCAGCAGTTATCTCGCCGGGACGAAGAACACTGAAGCTTTCTTT
v_call: TRBV2; clone_size: few; j_call: TRBJ2-5; d_call: -; cdr3_aa: CASSPRGRETQYF; cdr3_nt: TGTGCCAGCAGTCCTAGGGGCCGGGAGACCCAGTACTTC
v_call: TRBV20-1; clone_size: -; j_call: TRBJ1-4; d_call: -; cdr3_aa: CSARGGGRGATNEKLFF; cdr3_nt: TGCAGTGCAAGGGGTGGGGGTAGGGGTGCAACTAATGAAAAACTGTTTTTT
v_call: TRBV7-3; clone_size: -; j_call: TRBJ1-1; d_call: -; cdr3_aa: CAAQVMNTEAFF; cdr3_nt: TGTGCCGCCCAAGTTATGAACACTGAAGCTTTCTTT
v_call: TRBV6-5; clone_size: few; j_call: TRBJ1-2; d_call: -; cdr3_aa: CASTSWGQGGYTF; cdr3_nt: TGTGCCAGCACCTCATGGGGGCAAGGGGGCTACACCTTC
v_call: TRBV11-2; clone_size: -; j_call: TRBJ2-1; d_call: TRBD2; cdr3_aa: CASSPGLAGYNEQFF; cdr3_nt: TGTGCCAGCAGCCCGGGACTAGCGGGATACAATGAGCAGTTCTTC
v_call: TRBV28; clone_size: -; j_call: TRBJ1-1; d_call: -; cdr3_aa: CASSLVGVWEAFF; cdr3_nt: TGTGCCAGCAGTTTAGTAGGAGTATGGGAAGCTTTCTTT
v_call: TRBV7-2; clone_size: many; j_call: TRBJ1-2; d_call: TRBD1; cdr3_aa: CASSLVTGTGGPNYGYTF; cdr3_nt: TGTGCCAGCAGCTTAGTTACCGGGACAGGGGGTCCCAACTATGGCTACACCTTC
v_call: TRBV6-1; clone_size: -; j_call: TRBJ2-7; d_call: -; cdr3_aa: CASSEGVGTYEQYF; cdr3_nt: TGTGCCAGCAGTGAAGGAGTGGGAACCTACGAGCAGTACTTC
v_call: TRBV19; clone_size: -; j_call: TRBJ1-1; d_call: -; cdr3_aa: CASISYTEAFF; cdr3_nt: TGTGCCAGTATTTCGTACACTGAAGCTTTCTTT
v_call: TRBV20-1; clone_size: few; j_call: TRBJ2-1; d_call: TRBD2; cdr3_aa: CSAPLAGSNEQFF; cdr3_nt: TGCAGTGCTCCACTAGCGGGGAGCAATGAGCAGTTCTTC
v_call: TRBV2; clone_size: few; j_call: TRBJ1-4; d_call: -; cdr3_aa: CASGTSSATNEKLFF; cdr3_nt: TGTGCCAGCGGGACCTCGTCGGCAACTAATGAAAAACTGTTTTTT
v_call: TRBV12-3/TRBV12-4; clone_size: -; j_call: TRBJ1-1; d_call: -; cdr3_aa: CASSFAGALDEAFF; cdr3_nt: TGTGCCAGCAGTTTTGCAGGAGCGCTGGATGAAGCTTTCTTT
v_call: TRBV6-6; clone_size: few; j_call: TRBJ2-5; d_call: TRBD2; cdr3_aa: CASSGGLAGRETQYF; cdr3_nt: TGTGCCAGCAGTGGAGGACTAGCGGGAAGAGAGACCCAGTACTTC
v_call: TRBV4-1; clone_size: -; j_call: TRBJ2-1; d_call: -; cdr3_aa: CASRQGPLGLGEQFF; cdr3_nt: TGCGCCAGCAGGCAAGGGCCTTTGGGTCTGGGCGAGCAGTTCTTC